In its sample, the clone carrying this TCR beta chain was seen many times. The source of the sample is a study of early T cells in non-severe SARS-CoV-2 infection. From the 5' RACE reads, TCRdb called clonotypes with MiXCR, one entry per CDR3 protein. The sample holds roughly 27,000 distinct CDR3 sequences, 9.5% to 10% seen once. Trimming pared 4 bases from V and 4 bases from J, leaving 11 bases between. The V gene's germline CDR1 is LGHDT and CDR2 YNNKEL (reference sequence). The CDR3 contains 13 residues. The sample consisted of whole blood. This clonotype originated in an adult who was a healthcare worker with PCR-confirmed SARS-CoV-2 infection or an uninfected control (not recorded which). V and J are TRBV3-1 and TRBJ2-7; unclear D gene. This CDR3 reads CASSPENSYEQYF. The CDR3 DNA sequence: TGTGCCAGCAGCCCTGAGAATTCTTACGAGCAGTACTTC.